What follows are 16 T cell receptor beta chains derived from one specimen sequenced in a study of blood T cells in healthy people across ages. With a J-beta primer mix and a sample-barcoded 5' primer, a second PCR ran about 7 to 12 cycles. TCRdb used MiXCR to reprocess the 5' RACE reads, holding one entry per CDR3 protein. The data contain about 680,000 distinct CDR3 sequences, roughly 50% of them seen just once; the ten biggest clones take up around a third. The sequencing input was blood. All receptors come from a woman in her sixties in good health.

The chain joins TRBV27 to TRBJ2-5; 7 bases match TRBD1. The junction had 8 bases not matched to a gene; V was cut back by 3 bases and J by 7 bases. The CDR3 has 14 amino acids. Germline V gives CDR1 MNHEY, CDR2 SMNVEV (reference sequence). The CDR3 region has the DNA TGTGCCAGCAGTTTTGACAGGGAAGGAGGGACCCAGTACTTC. Amino acids: CASSFDREGGTQYF.

This clonotype was detected only a few times. V is TRBV6-1 and J is TRBJ2-1, with TRBD2 matching over 9 bases. The length of the CDR3 is 16 residues. Looked up from germline, CDR1 is MNHNS and CDR2 is SASEGT. V shed 4 bases and J 7 bases; nucleotides not matched to a gene: 11. The CDR3 sequence is CASSVRRGRARNEQFF. In DNA form, the CDR3 reads TGTGCCAGCAGTGTGCGCCGCGGGAGGGCCAGGAATGAGCAGTTCTTC.

This chain's CDR3 is CASSYSRGQGNEQFF. The CDR3 DNA follows: TGTGCCAGCAGTTACTCGAGGGGGCAGGGGAATGAGCAGTTCTTC. The J gene is TRBJ2-1, the V gene TRBV6-2 or TRBV6-3; TRBD1 matches at 7 bases. Germline values: CDR1 MNHEY, CDR2 SVGEGT. This CDR3 region has 15 residues. The J segment lost 7 bases and the V segment lost 0 bases, leaving 6 bases of the junction unmatched.

The V call is TRBV20-1, the J call TRBJ2-7; the match to TRBD2 covers 11 bases. The germline gives CDR1 DFQATT, CDR2 SNEGSKA (reference sequence). The CDR3 consists of 15 residues. Trimming took 5 bases from V and 1 from J; bases not matched to a gene: 7. CDR3 region: CSALSGTSGSYEQYF. The CDR3 DNA reads as TGCAGTGCTCTCAGTGGGACTAGCGGATCCTACGAGCAGTACTTC.

This chain connects TRBV20-1 to TRBJ1-2, with D unclear. V lost 0 bases and J 6 bases, leaving 17 bases between the germline ends. CDR3 length: 15 residues. The V gene's germline CDR1 is DFQATT and CDR2 SNEGSKA (reference sequence). The CDR3 region has the DNA TGCAGTGCTAGAGATCAGCGGCCGCGAAAGGATGGCTACACCTTC. This gives the protein CSARDQRPRKDGYTF.

The rearrangement links TRBV10-3 to TRBJ2-1, with 7 bases lining up with TRBD1. With 6 bases clipped from V and 7 bases from J, the junction kept 6 bases outside the gene matches. CDR1 ENHRY and CDR2 SYGVKD come from the germline V gene. CDR3 length equals 13 residues. CDR3 nucleotide sequence: TGTGCCATCAGGAAACAGGGGTGGAATGAGCAGTTCTTC. Translated, it gives CAIRKQGWNEQFF.

About this clonotype: A junction boundary mismatches the germline segment, possibly from a read error. This sequence joins TRBV7-7 and TRBJ2-5, with D uncertain. CDR3 size: 13 residues. Germline V gene data show CDR1 as SSHAT and CDR2 as FNYEAQ (reference sequence). The CDR3 DNA reads as TGTGCTAGCAGCTTGCTGTTGGCGGAGACCCAGTACTTC. Its translation: CASSLLLAETQYF. Full variable domain (rest looked up from reference TRBV7-7 and TRBJ2-5): GAGVSQSPRYKVTKRGQDVTLRCDPISSHATLYWYQQALGQGPEFLTYFNYEAQPDKSGLPSDRFSAERPEGSISTLTIQRTEQRDSAMYRCASSLLLAETQYFGPGTRLLVL.

The J gene is TRBJ2-7, the V gene TRBV20-1, with a tentative D call TRBD2 (6 bases). V was shortened by 5 bases and J by 4 bases, with 15 bases between the two germline ends. CDR1 DFQATT and CDR2 SNEGSKA come from the germline V gene (reference sequence). This CDR3 is built from 13 residues. CDR3 amino acids: CSAEGTSLYEQYF. CDR3 sequence (DNA): TGCAGTGCTGAAGGGACTTCCCTTTACGAGCAGTACTTC.

This clonotype was seen a single time. This rearrangement joins TRBV11-2 to TRBJ2-3, with D uncertain. The CDR3 is made up of 15 amino acids. Between the trimmed V and J ends, which lost 8 bases and 1 base, there was a span of 16 bases. Germline lookup yields CDR1 SGHAT and CDR2 FQNNGV. The CDR3 nucleotides are TGTGCCAGCGCGGCCGGCCGGGCTCGCACAGATACGCAGTATTTT. Amino acids: CASAAGRARTDTQYF.

Turning to this clonotype: This may be a read error: a much more frequent sequence differs by one nucleotide. The chain joins TRBV11-2 to TRBJ2-7; D not certain. The J call may be in error: the DNA end matches TRBJ2-5 better. Per the germline V gene, CDR1 is SGHAT and CDR2 is FQNNGV. This CDR3 has 12 residues. The CDR3, as DNA: TGTGCCGGCAGCTCGTACCAAGAGACCCAGTACTTC. It translates to CAGSSYQETQYF.

The chain is built from TRBV6-5 and TRBJ2-7; TRBD1 is a possible D gene (5 bases). V dropped 4 bases and J dropped 7 bases, with 11 bases sitting between them. There are 12 residues in the CDR3. Germline assignment: CDR1 MNHEY and CDR2 SVGAGI. The CDR3 is CASSSKGWEQYF. In nucleotides, the CDR3 is TGTGCCAGCAGTTCCAAGGGGTGGGAGCAGTACTTC.

This clonotype was recorded at least ten times. The chain joins TRBV7-2 to TRBJ1-5, with 7 bases matching TRBD1. Germline V gives CDR1 SGHTA, CDR2 FQGNSA. V trimming: 5 bases; J trimming: 5 bases; junction bases outside the gene matches: 6. The CDR3 loop spans 14 amino acids. The CDR3 loop reads CASSVYRGDQPQHF. The CDR3 region has the DNA TGTGCCAGCAGCGTTTACAGGGGCGATCAGCCCCAGCATTTT. The full variable domain, its missing parts supplied by reference TRBV7-2 and TRBJ1-5, is GAGVSQSPSNKVTEKGKDVELRCDPISGHTALYWYRQSLGQGLEFLIYFQGNSAPDKSGLPSDRFSAERTGGSVSTLTIQRTQQEDSAVYLCASSVYRGDQPQHFGDGTRLSIL.

This clonotype occurred a few times. The rearrangement links TRBV14 to TRBJ2-4; tentative D call: TRBD2 (6 bases). Trimming took off 0 bases at V and 13 bases at J, with 13 bases between the two ends. The CDR3 length is 13 residues. Germline V CDR1 and CDR2: SGHDN, FVKESK. CDR3 sequence: CASSQDLRGKQYF. The CDR3 DNA sequence: TGTGCCAGCAGCCAAGATCTTCGGGGGAAGCAGTACTTC.

This sequence joins TRBV28 and TRBJ2-7, with 12 bases that match TRBD1. The CDR3 sequence is 14 residues long. The J segment lost 6 bases and the V segment lost 6 bases, leaving 6 bases of the junction unmatched. Per the germline V gene, CDR1 is MDHEN and CDR2 is SYDVKM. CDR3 in amino acids: CASRSGTGGSEQYF. CDR3 bases: TGTGCCAGCAGGTCCGGGACAGGGGGCTCCGAGCAGTACTTC.

The sample holds many counts of this clonotype. This sequence joins TRBV7-8 and TRBJ2-1; the match to TRBD2 covers 7 bases. The CDR3 loop spans 16 amino acids. Germline loops: CDR1 SGHVS, CDR2 FQNEAQ. V lost 1 base to trimming and J lost 2 bases; unmatched junction nucleotides: 5. The CDR3 sequence is CASSLGQGLTYNEQFF. The CDR3 DNA sequence: TGTGCCAGCAGCTTAGGGCAGGGACTAACCTACAATGAGCAGTTCTTC.

DNA for the CDR3: TGTGCCAGCTCACCCAATGAGAGGAGCTATGGCTACACCTTC. Encoded protein: CASSPNERSYGYTF. This sequence joins TRBV18 and TRBJ1-2; no reliable D call. The germline V gene has CDR1 KGHSH and CDR2 LQKENI. The CDR3 is made up of 14 amino acids. Trimming left V 3 bases short and J 4 bases short, with 12 bases between.